This T cell receptor beta chain was captured in a study of T-cell memory formation after mild COVID-19. The trim removed 3 bases at V and 8 bases at J, leaving 1 base unmatched. CDR3 length equals 13 residues. Germline CDR1 is SGHTA and CDR2 is FQGNSA. MiXCR was run by TCRdb on the 5' RACE reads, yielding one entry per CDR3 protein. The table has approximately 150,000 distinct CDR3 sequences, 10% to 15% seen once. The rearrangement joins TRBV7-2 to TRBJ2-1, with 10 bases matching TRBD2. The receptor's source is a man aged 18 to 29 who had mild COVID-19 (a few samples of this study predate the infection). Cell type and time point are not known. Input material: PBMCs or a T cell subset sorted from them (not recorded which). The CDR3 bases are TGTGCCAGCAGCTTCGGGACTAGCGATGAGCAGTTCTTC. Translation gives CASSFGTSDEQFF.